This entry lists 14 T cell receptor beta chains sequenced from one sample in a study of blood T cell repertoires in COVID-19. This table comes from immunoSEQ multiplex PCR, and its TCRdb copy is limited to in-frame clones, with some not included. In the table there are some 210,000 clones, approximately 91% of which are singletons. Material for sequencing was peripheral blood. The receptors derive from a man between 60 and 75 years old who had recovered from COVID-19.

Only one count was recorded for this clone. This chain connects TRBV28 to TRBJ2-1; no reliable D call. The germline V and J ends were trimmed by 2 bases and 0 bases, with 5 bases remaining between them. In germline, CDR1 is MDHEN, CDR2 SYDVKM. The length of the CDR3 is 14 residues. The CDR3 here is CASSLPRSYNEQFF. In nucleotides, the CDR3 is TGTGCCAGCAGTTTACCGCGCTCCTACAATGAGCAGTTCTTC.

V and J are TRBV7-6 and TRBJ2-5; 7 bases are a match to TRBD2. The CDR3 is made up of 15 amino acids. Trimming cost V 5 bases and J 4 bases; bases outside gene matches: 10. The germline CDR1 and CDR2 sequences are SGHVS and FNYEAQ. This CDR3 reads CASSTFGGGGETQYF. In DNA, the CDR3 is TGTGCCAGCAGCACATTTGGCGGGGGAGGAGAGACCCAGTACTTC.

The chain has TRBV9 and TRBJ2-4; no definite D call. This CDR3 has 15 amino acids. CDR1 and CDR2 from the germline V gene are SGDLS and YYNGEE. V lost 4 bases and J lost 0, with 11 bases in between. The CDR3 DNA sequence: TGTGCCAGCAGCCCGTCCTTACTAGCCAAAAACATTCAGTACTTC. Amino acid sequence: CASSPSLLAKNIQYF.

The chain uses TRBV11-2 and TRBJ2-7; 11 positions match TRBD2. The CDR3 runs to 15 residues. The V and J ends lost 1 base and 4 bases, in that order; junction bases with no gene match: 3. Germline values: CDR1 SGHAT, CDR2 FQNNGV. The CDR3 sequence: CASSLGLAGWYEQYF. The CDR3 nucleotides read TGTGCCAGCAGCTTAGGACTAGCGGGATGGTACGAGCAGTACTTC.

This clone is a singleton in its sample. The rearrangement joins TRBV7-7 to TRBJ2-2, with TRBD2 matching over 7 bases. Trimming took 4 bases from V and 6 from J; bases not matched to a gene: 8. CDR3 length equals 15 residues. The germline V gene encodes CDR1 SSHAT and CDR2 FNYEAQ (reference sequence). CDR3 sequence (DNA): TGTGCCAGCAGCTGGGGAGGGGATGGTTCCGGGGAGCTGTTTTTT. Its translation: CASSWGGDGSGELFF.

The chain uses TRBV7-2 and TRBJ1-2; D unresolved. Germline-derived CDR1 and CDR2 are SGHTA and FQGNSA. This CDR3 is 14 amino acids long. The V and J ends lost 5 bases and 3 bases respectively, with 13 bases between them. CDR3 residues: CASSQRASHYGYTF. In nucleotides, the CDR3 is TGTGCCAGCAGCCAGAGAGCGTCTCACTATGGCTACACCTTC.

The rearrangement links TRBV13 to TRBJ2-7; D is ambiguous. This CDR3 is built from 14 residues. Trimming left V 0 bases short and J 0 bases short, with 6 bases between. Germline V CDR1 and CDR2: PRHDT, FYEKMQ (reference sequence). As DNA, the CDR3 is TGTGCCAGCAGCTTAGGACGGAGCTCCTACGAGCAGTACTTC. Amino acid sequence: CASSLGRSSYEQYF. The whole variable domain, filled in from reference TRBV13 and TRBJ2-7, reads AAGVIQSPRHLIKEKRETATLKCYPIPRHDTVYWYQQGPGQDPQFLISFYEKMQSDKGSIPDRFSAQQFSDYHSELNMSSLELGDSALYFCASSLGRSSYEQYFGPGTRLTVT.

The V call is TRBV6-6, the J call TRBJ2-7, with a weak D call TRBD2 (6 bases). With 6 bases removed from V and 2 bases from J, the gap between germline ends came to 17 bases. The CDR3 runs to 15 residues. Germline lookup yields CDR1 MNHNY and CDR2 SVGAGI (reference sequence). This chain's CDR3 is CASRAVGEAAYEQYF. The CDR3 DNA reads TGTGCCAGCAGGGCCGTGGGGGAGGCCGCCTACGAGCAGTACTTC.

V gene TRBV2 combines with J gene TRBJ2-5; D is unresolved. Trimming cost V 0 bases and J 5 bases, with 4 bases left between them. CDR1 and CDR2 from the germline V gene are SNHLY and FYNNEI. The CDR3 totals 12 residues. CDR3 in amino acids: CASSEARETQYF. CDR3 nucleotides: TGTGCCAGCAGTGAAGCGCGGGAGACCCAGTACTTC.

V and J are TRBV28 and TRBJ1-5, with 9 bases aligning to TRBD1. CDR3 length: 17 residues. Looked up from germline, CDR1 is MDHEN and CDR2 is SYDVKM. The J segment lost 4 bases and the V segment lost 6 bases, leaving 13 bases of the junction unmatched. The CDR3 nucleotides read TGTGCCAGCAGCCTAGGGACTGGGACAGGGAGAAATCAGCCCCAGCATTTT. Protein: CASSLGTGTGRNQPQHF.

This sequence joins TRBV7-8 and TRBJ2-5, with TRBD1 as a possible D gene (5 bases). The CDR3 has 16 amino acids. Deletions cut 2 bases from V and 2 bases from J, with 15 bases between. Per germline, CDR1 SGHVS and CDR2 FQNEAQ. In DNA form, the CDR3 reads TGTGCCAGCAGCTTAATCAGGGTTACGGGTCAAGAGACCCAGTACTTC. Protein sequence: CASSLIRVTGQETQYF. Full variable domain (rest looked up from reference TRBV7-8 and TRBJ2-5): GAGVSQSPRYKVAKRGQDVALRCDPISGHVSLFWYQQALGQGPEFLTYFQNEAQLDKSGLPSDRFFAERPEGSVSTLKIQRTQQEDSAVYLCASSLIRVTGQETQYFGPGTRLLVL.

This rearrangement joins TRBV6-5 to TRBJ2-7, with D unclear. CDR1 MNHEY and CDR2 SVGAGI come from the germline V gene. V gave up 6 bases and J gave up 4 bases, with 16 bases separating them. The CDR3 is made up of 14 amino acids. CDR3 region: CASRPAGSQYEQYF. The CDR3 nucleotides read TGTGCCAGCAGGCCCGCTGGCTCGCAATACGAGCAGTACTTC.

CDR3 amino acids: CASQAGGYEQYF. The CDR3 bases are TGTGCCAGTCAAGCAGGGGGCTACGAGCAGTACTTC. This chain uses TRBV6-5 with TRBJ2-7, with TRBD1 identical over 7 bases. The CDR3 sequence is 12 residues long. Germline-derived CDR1 and CDR2 are MNHEY and SVGAGI. The trim removed 9 bases at V and 3 bases at J, leaving 5 bases unmatched.

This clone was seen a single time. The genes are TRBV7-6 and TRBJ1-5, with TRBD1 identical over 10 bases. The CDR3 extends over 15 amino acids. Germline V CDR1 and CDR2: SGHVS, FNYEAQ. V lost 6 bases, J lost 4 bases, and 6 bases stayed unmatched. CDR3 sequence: CASSPRDRGNQPQHF. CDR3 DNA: TGTGCCAGCAGTCCCCGGGACAGGGGTAATCAGCCCCAGCATTTT.